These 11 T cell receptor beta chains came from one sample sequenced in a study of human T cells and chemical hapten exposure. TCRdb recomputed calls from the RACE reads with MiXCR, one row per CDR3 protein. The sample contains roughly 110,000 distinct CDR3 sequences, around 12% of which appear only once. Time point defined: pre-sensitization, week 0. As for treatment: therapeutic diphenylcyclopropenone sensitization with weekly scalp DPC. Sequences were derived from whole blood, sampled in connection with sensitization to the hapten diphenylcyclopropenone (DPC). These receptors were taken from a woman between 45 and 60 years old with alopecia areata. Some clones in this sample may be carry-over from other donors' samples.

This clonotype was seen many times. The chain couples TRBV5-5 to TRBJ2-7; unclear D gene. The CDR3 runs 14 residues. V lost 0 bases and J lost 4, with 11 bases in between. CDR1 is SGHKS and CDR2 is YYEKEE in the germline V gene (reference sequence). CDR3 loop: CASSLERTYYEQYF. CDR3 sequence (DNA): TGTGCCAGCAGCTTGGAAAGGACCTATTACGAGCAGTACTTC.

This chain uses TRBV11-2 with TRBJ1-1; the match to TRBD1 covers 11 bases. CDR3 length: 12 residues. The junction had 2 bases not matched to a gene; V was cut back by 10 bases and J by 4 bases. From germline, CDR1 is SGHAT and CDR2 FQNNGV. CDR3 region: CAIGTGGTEAFF. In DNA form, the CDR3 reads TGTGCCATTGGGACAGGGGGCACTGAAGCTTTCTTT.

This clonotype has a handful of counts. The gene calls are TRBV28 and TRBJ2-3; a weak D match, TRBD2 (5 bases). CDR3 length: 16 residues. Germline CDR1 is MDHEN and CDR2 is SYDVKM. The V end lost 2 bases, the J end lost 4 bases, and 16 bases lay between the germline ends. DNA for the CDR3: TGTGCCAGCAGTTTAACCCTCCTAGCTGGGGCAGATACGCAGTATTTT. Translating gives CASSLTLLAGADTQYF. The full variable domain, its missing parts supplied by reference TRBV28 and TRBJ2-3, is DVKVTQSSRYLVKRTGEKVFLECVQDMDHENMFWYRQDPGLGLRLIYFSYDVKMKEKGDIPEGYSVSREKKERFSLILESASTNQTSMYLCASSLTLLAGADTQYFGPGTRLTVL.

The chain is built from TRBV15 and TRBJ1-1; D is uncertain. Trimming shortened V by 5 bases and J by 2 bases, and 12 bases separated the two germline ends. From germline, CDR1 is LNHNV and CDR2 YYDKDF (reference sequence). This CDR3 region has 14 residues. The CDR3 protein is CATSEASLNTEAFF. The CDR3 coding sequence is TGTGCCACCAGCGAAGCATCCCTAAACACTGAAGCTTTCTTT.

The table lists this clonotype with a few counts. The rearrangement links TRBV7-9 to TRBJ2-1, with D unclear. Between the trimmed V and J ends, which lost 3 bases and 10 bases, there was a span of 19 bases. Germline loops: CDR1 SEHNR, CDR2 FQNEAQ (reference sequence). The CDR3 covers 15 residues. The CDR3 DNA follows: TGTGCCAGCAGCTTTACTTGGGCTTCTGGTCGAGAGCAGTTCTTC. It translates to CASSFTWASGREQFF.

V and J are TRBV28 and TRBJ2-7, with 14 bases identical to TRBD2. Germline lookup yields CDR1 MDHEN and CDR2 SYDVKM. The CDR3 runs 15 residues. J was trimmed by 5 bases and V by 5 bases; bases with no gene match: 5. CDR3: CASSKGTSGSHEQYF. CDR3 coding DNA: TGTGCCAGCAGTAAGGGGACTAGCGGGAGCCACGAGCAGTACTTC. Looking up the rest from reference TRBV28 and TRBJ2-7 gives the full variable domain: DVKVTQSSRYLVKRTGEKVFLECVQDMDHENMFWYRQDPGLGLRLIYFSYDVKMKEKGDIPEGYSVSREKKERFSLILESASTNQTSMYLCASSKGTSGSHEQYFGPGTRLTVT.

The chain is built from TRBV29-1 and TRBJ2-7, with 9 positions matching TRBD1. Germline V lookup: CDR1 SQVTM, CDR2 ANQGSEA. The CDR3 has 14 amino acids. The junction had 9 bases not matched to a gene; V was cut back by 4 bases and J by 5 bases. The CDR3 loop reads CSVVRTGVMNEQYF. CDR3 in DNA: TGCAGCGTTGTGCGGACAGGGGTGATGAACGAGCAGTACTTC.

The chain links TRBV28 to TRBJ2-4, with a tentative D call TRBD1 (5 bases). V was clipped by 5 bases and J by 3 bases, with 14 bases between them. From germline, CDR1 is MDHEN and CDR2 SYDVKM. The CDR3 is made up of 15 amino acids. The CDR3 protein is CASSTQGYVKNIQYF. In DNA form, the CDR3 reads TGTGCCAGCAGTACTCAGGGATATGTCAAAAACATTCAGTACTTC.

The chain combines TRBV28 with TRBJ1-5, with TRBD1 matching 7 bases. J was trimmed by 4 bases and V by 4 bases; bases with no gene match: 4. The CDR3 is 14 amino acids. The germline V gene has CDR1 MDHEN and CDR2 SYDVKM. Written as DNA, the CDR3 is TGTGCCAGCAGTTCGGGACAGCGAAATCAGCCCCAGCATTTT. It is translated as CASSSGQRNQPQHF.

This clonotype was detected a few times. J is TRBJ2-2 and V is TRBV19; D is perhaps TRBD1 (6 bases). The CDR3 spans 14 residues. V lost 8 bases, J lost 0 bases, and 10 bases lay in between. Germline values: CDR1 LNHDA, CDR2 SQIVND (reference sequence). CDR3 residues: CASRDTPNTGELFF. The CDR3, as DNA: TGTGCCAGTCGGGACACCCCGAACACCGGGGAGCTGTTTTTT.

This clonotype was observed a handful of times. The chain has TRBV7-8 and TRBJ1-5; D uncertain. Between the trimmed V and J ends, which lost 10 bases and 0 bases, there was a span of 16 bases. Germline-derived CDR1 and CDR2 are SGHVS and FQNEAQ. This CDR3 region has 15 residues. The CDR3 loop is CATGPAGYSNQPQHF. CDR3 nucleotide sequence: TGTGCCACCGGTCCAGCTGGGTATAGCAATCAGCCCCAGCATTTT. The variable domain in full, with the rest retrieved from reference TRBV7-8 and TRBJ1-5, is GAGVSQSPRYKVAKRGQDVALRCDPISGHVSLFWYQQALGQGPEFLTYFQNEAQLDKSGLPSDRFFAERPEGSVSTLKIQRTQQEDSAVYLCATGPAGYSNQPQHFGDGTRLSIL.